This TCR beta chain stems from a study of blood T cell repertoires in COVID-19. V was shortened by 4 bases and J by 0 bases, with 4 bases between the two germline ends. The CDR3 is made up of 12 amino acids. Germline loops: CDR1 SNHLY, CDR2 FYNNEI. The protocol was immunoSEQ multiplex PCR, while the TCRdb copy is restricted to in-frame clones and leaves out a portion. The table lists more than 150,000 clones, roughly four fifths of them singletons. The TCR comes from a man between 50 and 59 years old who had recovered from COVID-19. The sequenced sample was peripheral blood. V is TRBV2 and J is TRBJ2-7; no firm D call. CDR3 nucleotide sequence: TGTGCCAGCAGTGGCTACTCCTACGAGCAGTACTTC. It translates to CASSGYSYEQYF.